One sample yielded the 30 T cell receptor beta chains listed below, sequenced in a study of regulatory T cells in long-lasting Graves disease. Time point denoted: newly diagnosed GD, antithyroid drugs for less than 3 months. Researchers made the TCR library from RNA that was extracted from PBMCs. HTBI primers from iRepertoire and Arm-PCR of CDR3 regions yielded the TCR beta libraries. TCRdb reprocessed the multiplex PCR reads with MiXCR, giving one entry per CDR3 protein. The profile shows 450,000 to 700,000 distinct CDR3 sequences, approximately 13% of them singletons. This sample was shared with a second study, whose subject was T cells in Graves' hyperthyroidism and ophthalmopathy.

Sequenced material: peripheral blood mononuclear cells (PBMCs), taken at new diagnosis, from a patient treated with antithyroid drugs. The receptors were sampled from a man aged 25 to 45 with Graves disease.

There are a few counts of this clonotype. This may stem from a read error, because a much larger clone lies one nucleotide away. The CDR3 spells CASSGLAGDTQYF. DNA of the CDR3: TGTGCCAGCAGCGGACTAGCGGGAGATACGCAGTATTTT. The chain is built from TRBV11-3 and TRBJ2-3, with 11 nucleotides matching TRBD2. Germline CDR1 is SGHNT and CDR2 is YENEEA. V lost 5 bases, J lost 5 bases, and 0 bases stayed unmatched. This CDR3 is built from 13 residues.

The rearrangement joins TRBV6-2 or TRBV6-3 to TRBJ2-1, with 10 bases matching TRBD2. Germline-derived CDR1 and CDR2 are MNHEY and SVGEGT. CDR3 length: 13 amino acids. V shed 6 bases and J 8 bases; nucleotides not matched to a gene: 4. Written as DNA, the CDR3 is TGTGCCAGCAGCGCTAGCGGGAGCGATGAGCAGTTCTTC. Its protein product is CASSASGSDEQFF.

This clonotype occurred many times. An end of the junction does not agree with germline; a read error may underlie this. The V gene is TRBV13, the J gene TRBJ1-1; D call uncertain. There are 14 residues in the CDR3. Germline V gives CDR1 PRHDT, CDR2 FYEKMQ (reference sequence). The DNA for the CDR3 is TGTGCCGGCAGCCCCCGACTCTCTAACACTGAAGCTTTCTTT. Its translation is CAGSPRLSNTEAFF.

The chain employs TRBV12-3 or TRBV12-4 and TRBJ2-1, with 15 bases aligning to TRBD2. The trim removed 4 bases at V and 14 bases at J, leaving 12 bases unmatched. This CDR3 has 16 residues. CDR3 residues: CASSSPRGLAGGPEFF. The CDR3 nucleotides are TGTGCCAGCAGTTCGCCCCGTGGACTAGCGGGAGGGCCAGAGTTCTTC.

This clonotype was seen ten or more times. The rearrangement uses TRBV12-3 or TRBV12-4 and TRBJ2-3; maybe TRBD2 (5 bases). The V end was cut by 6 bases, the J end by 9 bases, with 16 bases between. CDR3 size: 13 residues. The CDR3 region is CASSTPEGDTQYF. CDR3 bases: TGTGCCAGCAGCACCCCAGAGGGAGACACGCAGTATTTT.

Many counts were recorded for this clonotype. The chain combines TRBV6-1 with TRBJ2-7; D gene uncertain. The CDR3 runs 14 residues. The V gene lost 4 bases and the J gene lost 5 bases, with 15 bases spanning the gap. The V gene's germline CDR1 is MNHNS and CDR2 SASEGT. For the CDR3, the DNA is TGTGCCAGCAGTGTCGGTAACGGTGAAGACGAGCAGTACTTC. Amino acids: CASSVGNGEDEQYF.

The J gene is TRBJ2-5, the V gene TRBV30; 7 bases are a match to TRBD1. The junction had 13 bases not matched to a gene; V was cut back by 6 bases and J by 6 bases. Germline values: CDR1 GTSNPN, CDR2 SVGIG (reference sequence). This CDR3 is 14 amino acids long. CDR3 region: CACTWPGQRQTQYF. The CDR3 nucleotides are TGTGCCTGCACATGGCCGGGACAGCGGCAGACCCAGTACTTC. Combining the CDR3 with reference TRBV30 and TRBJ2-5 gives the whole variable domain SQTIHQWPATLVQPVGSPLSLECTVEGTSNPNLYWYRQAAGRGLQLLFYSVGIGQISSEVPQNLSASRPQDRQFILSSKKLLLSDSGFYLCACTWPGQRQTQYFGPGTRLLVL.

A word on this clonotype: With a much larger clone just one base away, this may be a read error. The V and J genes are TRBV7-3 and TRBJ2-1; no definite D call. Germline V lookup: CDR1 SGHTA, CDR2 FQGTGA. The CDR3 runs 15 residues. CDR3 amino acids: CASSPYPRAYNEQLF. As DNA, the CDR3 is TGTGCCAGCAGCCCTTATCCTAGAGCCTACAATGAGCAGCTCTTC.

The chain links TRBV25-1 to TRBJ2-7, with D maybe TRBD1 (5 bases). Between the trimmed V and J ends, which lost 5 bases and 2 bases, there was a span of 10 bases. Germline CDR1 is MGHDK and CDR2 is SYGVNS. There are 13 residues in the CDR3. The CDR3 nucleotides read TGTGCCAGCAGTCGACAGACCACCTACGAGCAGTACTTC. The encoded protein is CASSRQTTYEQYF.

This clonotype was counted ten times or more. The CDR3 region is CASSATGSSYEQYF. The CDR3 coding sequence is TGTGCCAGCAGTGCGACAGGGAGTTCCTACGAGCAGTACTTC. J is TRBJ2-7 and V is TRBV2; 7 bases map to TRBD1. CDR3 length: 14 residues. With V trimmed by 4 bases and J by 1 base, 4 bases remained unmatched. Germline V gene lookup returns CDR1 SNHLY and CDR2 FYNNEI.

This sequence joins TRBV19 and TRBJ2-5; D unresolved. Trimming took 5 bases from V and 4 from J, leaving 20 bases between them. Germline CDR1 reads LNHDA; CDR2 reads SQIVND (reference sequence). This CDR3 has 16 amino acids. The CDR3 DNA is TGTGCCAGTAGTTCCAAACCCTCGGTATGGGGAGAGACCCAGTACTTC. Amino acid sequence: CASSSKPSVWGETQYF. The full variable domain, its missing parts supplied by reference TRBV19 and TRBJ2-5, is DGGITQSPKYLFRKEGQNVTLSCEQNLNHDAMYWYRQDPGQGLRLIYYSQIVNDFQKGDIAEGYSVSREKKESFPLTVTSAQKNPTAFYLCASSSKPSVWGETQYFGPGTRLLVL.

This clonotype occurred many times. The chain recombines TRBV2 with TRBJ2-7; a weak D match, TRBD2 (5 bases). Trimming removed 7 bases from V and 10 bases from J, with 14 bases in between. CDR1 and CDR2 (germline): SNHLY, FYNNEI. The CDR3 totals 11 residues. CDR3 coding DNA: TGTGCCAGCAAATCCGAGGGATCTCAGTACTTC. It translates to CASKSEGSQYF.

The chain employs TRBV9 and TRBJ2-2; a possible D gene is TRBD2 (5 bases). This CDR3 is built from 17 residues. Germline CDR1 reads SGDLS; CDR2 reads YYNGEE. Trimming stripped 0 bases from V and 1 base from J, with 13 bases between. The CDR3 sequence is CASSVGVGEKNTGELFF. The DNA of the CDR3 is TGTGCCAGCAGCGTAGGTGTGGGAGAGAAGAACACCGGGGAGCTGTTTTTT.

At least ten counts were recorded for this clonotype. The chain recombines TRBV9 with TRBJ2-1; D might be TRBD2 (5 bases). CDR3 length: 15 amino acids. CDR1 and CDR2 from the germline V gene are SGDLS and YYNGEE. The V end was cut by 3 bases, the J end by 0 bases, with 10 bases between. In DNA form, the CDR3 reads TGTGCCAGCAGCGATGGGAGCTCCTCCTACAATGAGCAGTTCTTC. It specifies CASSDGSSSYNEQFF.

The table lists this clonotype with many counts. The chain links TRBV20-1 to TRBJ2-5; possible D gene TRBD1, 6 bases. Germline CDR1 reads DFQATT; CDR2 reads SNEGSKA (reference sequence). The CDR3 totals 14 residues. The germline V and J ends were trimmed by 3 bases and 2 bases, with 13 bases remaining between them. The CDR3: CSASTGSGQETQYF. The CDR3 DNA sequence: TGCAGTGCTAGTACAGGGTCGGGGCAAGAGACCCAGTACTTC.

The CDR3 here is CASSQSRQETQYF. The CDR3 DNA is TGTGCCAGCAGCCAAAGTCGACAAGAGACCCAGTACTTC. V and J are TRBV3-1 and TRBJ2-5; D remains ambiguous. V was cut by 2 bases and J by 2 bases, with 6 bases left in between. The CDR3 runs to 13 residues. Germline V gene data show CDR1 as LGHDT and CDR2 as YNNKEL (reference sequence).

The rearrangement links TRBV5-6 to TRBJ1-1, with a tentative D call TRBD1 (6 bases). The CDR3 runs to 14 residues. V was trimmed by 3 bases and J by 4 bases, leaving 13 bases between them. The germline gives CDR1 SGHDT, CDR2 YYEEEE. The CDR3 is CASSSTGWSTEAFF. The CDR3, as DNA: TGTGCCAGCAGCTCCACAGGGTGGTCCACTGAAGCTTTCTTT. Based on the CDR3 plus reference TRBV5-6 and TRBJ1-1, the full variable domain is DAGVTQSPTHLIKTRGQQVTLRCSPKSGHDTVSWYQQALGQGPQFIFQYYEEEERQRGNFPDRFSGHQFPNYSSELNVNALLLGDSALYLCASSSTGWSTEAFFGQGTRLTVV.

This clonotype came up a few times. J is TRBJ2-7 and V is TRBV20-1; TRBD2 matches 9 bases. The V segment lost 2 bases and the J segment 0 bases; nucleotides outside the gene matches: 2. Germline CDR1 and CDR2: DFQATT and SNEGSKA (reference sequence). CDR3 length: 14 residues. CDR3 region: CSARKTSGSYEQYF. DNA of the CDR3: TGCAGTGCTAGAAAGACTAGCGGCTCCTACGAGCAGTACTTC.

This clonotype showed up many times. The rearrangement uses TRBV28 and TRBJ1-2; 8 bases map to TRBD1. Trimming took 8 bases from V and 5 from J; bases not matched to a gene: 13. Germline V lookup: CDR1 MDHEN, CDR2 SYDVKM. The CDR3 consists of 15 residues. CDR3 coding DNA: TGTGCCAGCGGCCACCCACGGGACAGGTCTTATGGCTACACCTTC. It encodes CASGHPRDRSYGYTF.

V gene TRBV20-1 combines with J gene TRBJ2-2, with D unresolved. Germline-derived CDR1 and CDR2 are DFQATT and SNEGSKA (reference sequence). This CDR3 has 14 residues. With 0 bases removed from V and 1 base from J, the gap between germline ends came to 6 bases. The CDR3 spells CSAREGRNTGELFF. CDR3 sequence (DNA): TGCAGTGCTAGAGAAGGGCGGAACACCGGGGAGCTGTTTTTT.

At least ten counts were recorded for this clonotype. V is TRBV28 and J is TRBJ1-2; D remains ambiguous. V was cut by 6 bases and J by 2 bases, with 7 bases left in between. Germline values: CDR1 MDHEN, CDR2 SYDVKM. This CDR3 region has 12 residues. Here the CDR3 reads CASRTLNYGYTF. The CDR3 DNA follows: TGTGCCAGCAGGACATTAAACTATGGCTACACCTTC.

Ten or more counts support this clonotype. J is TRBJ2-7 and V is TRBV5-1; tentatively, D is TRBD1 (5 bases). Germline V CDR1 and CDR2: SGHRS, YFSETQ. The CDR3 consists of 13 residues. Trimming removed 1 base from V and 5 bases from J, with 10 bases in between. The CDR3 loop is CASSLTGFDEQYF. The CDR3 DNA reads TGCGCCAGCAGCTTGACAGGTTTCGACGAGCAGTACTTC.

This clonotype occurred many times. CDR3 amino acids: CASSWGRDSEQYF. CDR3 nucleotide sequence: TGTGCCAGCAGCTGGGGAAGAGACAGCGAGCAGTACTTC. This chain connects TRBV7-9 to TRBJ2-7; possibly TRBD1 for D (5 bases). The CDR3 runs 13 residues. Germline loops: CDR1 SEHNR, CDR2 FQNEAQ (reference sequence). The V end was cut by 4 bases, the J end by 6 bases, with 13 bases between.

The chain links TRBV6-5 to TRBJ2-1; 8 nucleotides align to TRBD2. The CDR3 sequence is 14 residues long. Germline assignment: CDR1 MNHEY and CDR2 SVGAGI. Trimming at V came to 3 bases and at J to 10 bases, leaving 8 bases not matched to a gene. The CDR3 DNA reads as TGTGCCAGCAGTTATCCCGGGAGGGCCCGAGAGCAGTTCTTC. Its translation: CASSYPGRAREQFF.

This clonotype was recorded at least ten times. The genes are TRBV20-1 and TRBJ1-3; the D gene is possibly TRBD1 (5 bases). The V gene lost 4 bases and the J gene lost 4 bases, with 5 bases spanning the gap. This CDR3 region has 11 residues. Germline V gene data show CDR1 as DFQATT and CDR2 as SNEGSKA (reference sequence). The CDR3 DNA is TGCAGTGCTAACAGGGGAAACACCATATATTTT. This sequence encodes CSANRGNTIYF.

There are many counts of this clonotype. The chain joins TRBV15 to TRBJ1-2; D remains ambiguous. CDR3 size: 15 residues. V gave up 0 bases and J gave up 5 bases, with 13 bases separating them. The V gene's germline CDR1 is LNHNV and CDR2 YYDKDF (reference sequence). The CDR3 loop reads CATSRDLGKRYGYTF. The CDR3 region has the DNA TGTGCCACCAGCAGAGATTTGGGGAAGCGGTATGGCTACACCTTC.

This clonotype was recorded many times. The chain has TRBV7-9 and TRBJ2-4, with D possibly TRBD2 on 6 matching bases. The CDR3 covers 15 residues. Germline CDR1 and CDR2: SEHNR and FQNEAQ (reference sequence). V was cut by 6 bases and J by 1 base, with 13 bases left in between. The CDR3 DNA follows: TGTGCCAGCAGACCTCTACGGGGGGCCAAAAACATTCAGTACTTC. Residues: CASRPLRGAKNIQYF.

This clonotype was detected ten times or more. The chain carries TRBV15 and TRBJ2-5; 11 bases match TRBD2. The CDR3 totals 15 residues. Germline V gene sequence: CDR1 LNHNV, CDR2 YYDKDF (reference sequence). J gave up 5 bases and V 5 bases, and 7 bases lay outside the gene matches. The CDR3 reads CATSDPGLAEETQYF. The CDR3 DNA reads as TGTGCCACCAGCGATCCGGGACTAGCGGAGGAGACCCAGTACTTC.

In this sample, this clonotype turned up many times. The genes are TRBV5-6 and TRBJ2-3; possibly TRBD2 for D (6 bases). This CDR3 is built from 13 residues. Trimming took 5 bases from V and 4 from J, leaving 11 bases between them. Germline V gene sequence: CDR1 SGHDT, CDR2 YYEEEE. The CDR3 DNA follows: TGTGCCAGCAGTCCGGGAGTGGCAGATACGCAGTATTTT. This sequence encodes CASSPGVADTQYF. Drawing the rest from reference TRBV5-6 and TRBJ2-3, the complete variable domain is DAGVTQSPTHLIKTRGQQVTLRCSPKSGHDTVSWYQQALGQGPQFIFQYYEEEERQRGNFPDRFSGHQFPNYSSELNVNALLLGDSALYLCASSPGVADTQYFGPGTRLTVL.

The gene calls are TRBV5-1 and TRBJ2-5; D uncertain. The CDR3 consists of 13 residues. V was shortened by 1 base and J by 3 bases, with 7 bases between the two germline ends. Germline CDR1 and CDR2: SGHRS and YFSETQ. CDR3 bases: TGCGCCAGCAGCTTGACAGAAAAAGAGACCCAGTACTTC. Encoded protein: CASSLTEKETQYF.